Presented here are 19 T cell receptor beta chains from one specimen sequenced in a study of Graves' ophthalmopathy and Graves' hyperthyroidism. Scientists amplified the TCR beta CDR3 regions from RNA transcripts. RT-PCR was first run with HTBI primers, then multiplex PCR in a second round. TCRdb called the multiplex PCR reads again in MiXCR, with one record for every CDR3 protein. The data contain tens of thousands of distinct CDR3 sequences, roughly 46% of them singletons. The sample taken for sequencing was peripheral blood. Receptors originate from an adult woman with Graves' ophthalmopathy.

In its sample, this clonotype is medium-sized (0.01 to 0.1%). The V and J genes are TRBV7-6 and TRBJ2-2; D ambiguous. The CDR3 extends over 13 amino acids. The V gene's germline CDR1 is SGHVS and CDR2 FNYEAQ. Trimming took 6 bases from V and 0 from J, leaving 5 bases between them. This CDR3 is CASRYTNTGELFF. The CDR3 DNA reads TGTGCCAGCAGGTACACGAACACCGGGGAGCTGTTTTTT.

This chain uses TRBV5-4 with TRBJ2-3; D gene uncertain. V shed 4 bases and J shed 7 bases, with 19 bases lying between them. There are 15 residues in the CDR3. From germline, CDR1 is SGHNT and CDR2 YYREEE (reference sequence). This CDR3 is CASSIASGRTNTQYF. DNA for the CDR3: TGTGCCAGCAGCATCGCTAGTGGGCGTACAAATACGCAGTATTTT.

This clonotype was observed a handful of times. The chain couples TRBV7-6 to TRBJ2-7, with 10 bases that match TRBD2. Germline CDR1 and CDR2: SGHVS and FNYEAQ. V dropped 8 bases and J dropped 1; count of bases not matched to a gene: 14. The CDR3 is made up of 17 amino acids. The CDR3 spells CASSRGQATSGSYEQYF. As DNA, the CDR3 is TGTGCCAGCTCACGCGGACAGGCGACTAGCGGGTCCTACGAGCAGTACTTC.

This clonotype is labeled medium-sized (0.01 to 0.1%). CDR3 sequence: CASSIGSSGRNEQFF. The CDR3 DNA reads TGTGCCAGTAGTATTGGGTCTAGCGGGCGGAATGAGCAGTTCTTC. The chain is built from TRBV19 and TRBJ2-1; 8 positions match TRBD2. In germline, CDR1 is LNHDA, CDR2 SQIVND (reference sequence). The CDR3 extends over 15 amino acids. With 3 bases clipped from V and 7 bases from J, the junction kept 8 bases outside the gene matches.

The chain employs TRBV7-9 and TRBJ1-4; tentatively, D is TRBD1 (5 bases). CDR3 size: 17 residues. The germline V and J ends were trimmed by 5 bases and 1 base, with 17 bases remaining between them. Germline V CDR1 and CDR2: SEHNR, FQNEAQ (reference sequence). The CDR3 DNA reads as TGTGCCAGCAGCCCCCCACAGGCCGCTGGAACTAATGAAAAACTGTTTTTT. Amino acid sequence: CASSPPQAAGTNEKLFF. Using reference TRBV7-9 and TRBJ1-4 for the parts outside the CDR3, the full variable domain is DTGVSQNPRHKITKRGQNVTFRCDPISEHNRLYWYRQTLGQGPEFLTYFQNEAQLEKSRLLSDRFSAERPKGSFSTLEIQRTEQGDSAMYLCASSPPQAAGTNEKLFFGSGTQLSVL.

This clonotype has ten or more counts. CDR3 bases: TGTGCCAGCAGCCAGGGGAACACTGAAGCTTTCTTT. Amino acids: CASSQGNTEAFF. The V gene is TRBV28, the J gene TRBJ1-1; D may be TRBD1 (5 bases). The CDR3 contains 12 residues. Deletions cut 6 bases from V and 1 base from J, with 6 bases between. CDR1 MDHEN and CDR2 SYDVKM come from the germline V gene.

The chain combines TRBV7-2 with TRBJ1-5; D remains ambiguous. This CDR3 contains 14 residues. Germline V CDR1 and CDR2: SGHTA, FQGNSA. Trimming took 1 base from V and 7 from J, leaving 11 bases between them. CDR3 in DNA: TGTGCCAGCAGCTTAGGACTTAGGAGGCAGCCCCAGCATTTT. It specifies CASSLGLRRQPQHF.

This clonotype occurred once. Since no conserved phenylalanine or tryptophan closes the CDR3, a read error is the likely cause. The DNA is left out, because the CDR3 cannot be placed on it with certainty; the CDR3 is given as TCRdb lists it. This chain joins TRBV7-6 and TRBJ2-5. The CDR3 contains 8 residues when both ends are counted. Germline-derived CDR1 and CDR2 are SGHVS and FNYEAQ. Here the CDR3 reads CASRYTNT.

This clonotype was counted at least ten times. The chain recombines TRBV6-5 with TRBJ1-6; D unresolved. Germline CDR1 reads MNHEY; CDR2 reads SVGAGI. The CDR3 is 19 residues long. The V gene lost 0 bases and the J gene lost 5 bases, with 20 bases spanning the gap. CDR3 in amino acids: CASSYSRAIKRENNSPLHF. CDR3 in DNA: TGTGCCAGCAGTTACTCGAGAGCCATCAAACGGGAAAATAATTCACCCCTCCACTTT.

This clonotype was seen ten or more times. V gene TRBV6-5 combines with J gene TRBJ2-1; D is unresolved. Trimming removed 6 bases from V and 7 bases from J, with 13 bases in between. The CDR3 contains 13 residues. Germline-derived CDR1 and CDR2 are MNHEY and SVGAGI. The CDR3 sequence: CASSKHGLNEQFF. The CDR3 DNA follows: TGTGCCAGCAGCAAGCATGGTTTGAATGAGCAGTTCTTC.

This rearrangement joins TRBV7-9 to TRBJ1-2, with D hard to call. The CDR3 length is 11 residues. Germline V lookup: CDR1 SEHNR, CDR2 FQNEAQ (reference sequence). Trimming took off 6 bases at V and 11 bases at J, with 13 bases between the two ends. The CDR3 region is CASSAAKGYTF. CDR3 sequence (DNA): TGTGCCAGCAGTGCCGCCAAGGGTTACACCTTC.

The gene calls are TRBV5-6 and TRBJ2-5; TRBD1 aligns across 11 bases. The germline CDR1 and CDR2 sequences are SGHDT and YYEEEE. This CDR3 has 15 amino acids. V was clipped by 4 bases and J by 9 bases; unmatched bases: 11. CDR3 sequence reads: CASSGTGGGNQPQYF. The CDR3 nucleotides are TGTGCCAGCAGCGGGACAGGGGGAGGCAATCAGCCCCAGTACTTC.

A remark on this clonotype: Relative to the germline gene, one junction end is altered; a read error may explain this. This rearrangement joins TRBV7-3 to TRBJ2-1; D remains ambiguous. Germline V gives CDR1 SGHTA, CDR2 FQGTGA. The CDR3 length is 13 residues. Here the CDR3 reads CASSLTFYNERFF. The CDR3, as DNA: TGTGCCAGCAGCTTAACGTTTTACAATGAGCGGTTCTTC.

This clonotype was observed a handful of times. The chain joins TRBV2 to TRBJ2-7, with 12 bases that match TRBD2. CDR3 size: 14 residues. The J segment lost 4 bases and the V segment lost 7 bases, leaving 5 bases of the junction unmatched. The germline CDR1 and CDR2 sequences are SNHLY and FYNNEI. The CDR3 here is CASNILAGGYEQYF. CDR3 bases: TGTGCCAGCAACATACTAGCGGGAGGTTACGAGCAGTACTTC. The full variable domain, completed using reference TRBV2 and TRBJ2-7, is EPEVTQTPSHQVTQMGQEVILRCVPISNHLYFYWYRQILGQKVEFLVSFYNNEISEKSEIFDDQFSVERPDGSNFTLKIRSTKLEDSAMYFCASNILAGGYEQYFGPGTRLTVT.

The gene calls are TRBV19 and TRBJ2-7, with 13 bases fitting TRBD2. The CDR3 has 14 amino acids. The junction had 2 bases not matched to a gene; V was cut back by 5 bases and J by 4 bases. Looked up from germline, CDR1 is LNHDA and CDR2 is SQIVND (reference sequence). CDR3 DNA sequence: TGTGCCAGTAGTTGGACTAGCGGGAGTTACGAGCAGTACTTC. Translating gives CASSWTSGSYEQYF. Using reference TRBV19 and TRBJ2-7 for the parts outside the CDR3, the full variable domain is DGGITQSPKYLFRKEGQNVTLSCEQNLNHDAMYWYRQDPGQGLRLIYYSQIVNDFQKGDIAEGYSVSREKKESFPLTVTSAQKNPTAFYLCASSWTSGSYEQYFGPGTRLTVT.

The chain employs TRBV18 and TRBJ2-3; D is uncertain. V dropped 3 bases and J dropped 0 bases, with 13 bases sitting between them. This CDR3 is 16 amino acids long. Germline CDR1 reads KGHSH; CDR2 reads LQKENI. In DNA form, the CDR3 reads TGTGCCAGCTCACCGCTCCCCCTAGGGAGCACAGATACGCAGTATTTT. Its protein is CASSPLPLGSTDTQYF.

Remarks on this clonotype: At one boundary the junction diverges from the germline segment, which might be a read error. The chain joins TRBV7-2 to TRBJ2-7, with 10 bases matching TRBD2. CDR3 length: 13 amino acids. From germline, CDR1 is SGHTA and CDR2 FQGNSA. The CDR3 DNA reads as TGTGCCGGCAGTCCTAGCGGGAGCGACGAGCAGTACTTC. It codes for CAGSPSGSDEQYF.

As regards this clonotype: A much larger clone lies a single base off, so this may be a read error. The chain employs TRBV27 and TRBJ2-5; 11 bases align to TRBD2. The tail of the sequence fits TRBJ2-7 better, so the J call may be wrong. Germline V lookup: CDR1 MNHEY, CDR2 SMNVEV (reference sequence). This CDR3 is built from 16 residues. CDR3 loop: CACRTVAGGRHYEQYF. The CDR3 coding sequence is TGTGCCTGCAGAACGGTAGCGGGAGGGAGGCACTACGAGCAGTACTTC.

This clonotype rates as medium-sized (0.01 to 0.1%). The CDR3 protein is CASREQGYTGELFF. DNA for the CDR3: TGTGCCAGCAGGGAACAGGGTTACACCGGGGAGCTGTTTTTT. J is TRBJ2-2 and V is TRBV25-1; a possible D gene is TRBD1 (6 bases). The CDR3 has 14 residues. Germline V lookup: CDR1 MGHDK, CDR2 SYGVNS. V was pared by 6 bases and J by 3 bases, with 11 bases between. Using reference TRBV25-1 and TRBJ2-2 for the parts outside the CDR3, the full variable domain is EADIYQTPRYLVIGTGKKITLECSQTMGHDKMYWYQQDPGMELHLIHYSYGVNSTEKGDLSSESTVSRIRTEHFPLTLESARPSHTSQYLCASREQGYTGELFFGEGSRLTVL.